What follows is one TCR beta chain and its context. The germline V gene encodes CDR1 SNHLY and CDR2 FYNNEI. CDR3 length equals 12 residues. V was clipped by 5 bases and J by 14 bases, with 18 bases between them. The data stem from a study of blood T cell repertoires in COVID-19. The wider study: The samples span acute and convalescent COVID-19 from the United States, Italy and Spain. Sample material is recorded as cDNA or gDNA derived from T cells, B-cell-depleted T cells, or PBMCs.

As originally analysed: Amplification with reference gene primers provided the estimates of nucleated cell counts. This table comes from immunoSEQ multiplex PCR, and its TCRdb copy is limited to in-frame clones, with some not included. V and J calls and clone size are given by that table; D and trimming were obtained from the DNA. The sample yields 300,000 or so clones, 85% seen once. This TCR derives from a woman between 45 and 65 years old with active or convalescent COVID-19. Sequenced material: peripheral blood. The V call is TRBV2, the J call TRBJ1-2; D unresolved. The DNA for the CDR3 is TGTGCCAGCAGTCCCCTTACAAGACTCGAAACCTTC. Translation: CASSPLTRLETF. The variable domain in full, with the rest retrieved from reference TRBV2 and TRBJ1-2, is EPEVTQTPSHQVTQMGQEVILRCVPISNHLYFYWYRQILGQKVEFLVSFYNNEISEKSEIFDDQFSVERPDGSNFTLKIRSTKLEDSAMYFCASSPLTRLETFGSGTRLTVV.